These 25 T cell receptor beta chains were all obtained from the same sample, sequenced in a study of beta chain features in type 1 diabetes. As every portion of the isolated RNA was reverse transcribed, the sequencing read expressed TCRB transcripts. Only in-frame clones appear in the TCRdb table, and some are missing; sequencing was by immunoSEQ multiplex PCR. Among fewer than 650,000 clones listed, less than 20% were seen once. Sequenced sample: naive CD4+ T cells from blood. The receptors were sampled from a man aged 18 to 30 in good health.

This chain links TRBV4-1 with TRBJ2-2; D may correspond to TRBD1 or TRBD2 (6 bases each). Germline V CDR1 and CDR2: MGHRA, YSYEKL. The CDR3 has 15 residues. Between the trimmed V and J ends, which lost 6 bases and 1 base, there was a span of 12 bases. DNA of the CDR3: TGCGCCAGCAGAAGAGGAGGGGGGAACACCGGGGAGCTGTTTTTT. It codes for CASRRGGGNTGELFF.

This clone was detected only a few times. V usage is TRBV27 and J usage is TRBJ2-5, with 8 bases identical to TRBD2. V shed 6 bases and J 4 bases; nucleotides not matched to a gene: 10. The CDR3 has 15 residues. Germline loops: CDR1 MNHEY, CDR2 SMNVEV (reference sequence). The CDR3 loop reads CASRPGGPGGETQYF. As DNA, the CDR3 is TGTGCCAGCAGACCGGGAGGGCCCGGTGGAGAGACCCAGTACTTC.

This chain joins TRBV6-6 and TRBJ2-7; D unclear. Germline V gene sequence: CDR1 MNHNY, CDR2 SVGAGI (reference sequence). Trimming shortened V by 5 bases and J by 3 bases, and 11 bases separated the two germline ends. This CDR3 spans 13 amino acids. CDR3: CASSPGRSYEQYF. CDR3 coding DNA: TGTGCCAGCAGTCCGGGTCGCAGCTACGAGCAGTACTTC.

The rearrangement uses TRBV29-1 and TRBJ1-5; D is perhaps TRBD1 (5 bases). The V end lost 4 bases, the J end lost 6 bases, and 16 bases lay between the germline ends. Germline CDR1 SQVTM, CDR2 ANQGSEA. The CDR3 is 14 residues long. The CDR3 sequence: CSVGWGGHGQPQHF. The CDR3 DNA is TGCAGCGTTGGGTGGGGGGGTCATGGTCAGCCCCAGCATTTT.

This clone has only a few counts. The V gene is TRBV25-1, the J gene TRBJ2-1; D unclear. Germline V gene lookup returns CDR1 MGHDK and CDR2 SYGVNS. CDR3 length equals 16 residues. With 4 bases removed from V and 0 bases from J, the gap between germline ends came to 13 bases. CDR3 nucleotides: TGTGCCAGCAGTGGCCCCACCGCGAGCTCCTACAATGAGCAGTTCTTC. Translating gives CASSGPTASSYNEQFF.

The chain joins TRBV6-1 to TRBJ2-1, with TRBD1 matching 9 bases. The CDR3 is made up of 15 amino acids. CDR1 MNHNS and CDR2 SASEGT come from the germline V gene. Losses at the gene ends were 6 bases for V and 3 bases for J; bases not matched to a gene: 6. DNA of the CDR3: TGTGCCAGCAGGAGGGGACAGGGTTACTACAATGAGCAGTTCTTC. Its protein product is CASRRGQGYYNEQFF.

This clone was observed a handful of times. The chain recombines TRBV19 with TRBJ1-1, with 7 bases lining up with TRBD1. V dropped 5 bases and J dropped 2; count of bases not matched to a gene: 8. The CDR3 covers 15 residues. Germline CDR1 LNHDA, CDR2 SQIVND (reference sequence). The DNA of the CDR3 is TGTGCCAGTAGTGGGAAAGGGACAGCTAACACTGAAGCTTTCTTT. Amino acid sequence: CASSGKGTANTEAFF.

The table lists this clone with a few counts. This chain links TRBV9 with TRBJ1-3; D not resolved. V gave up 4 bases and J gave up 0 bases, with 5 bases separating them. Germline lookup yields CDR1 SGDLS and CDR2 YYNGEE. The CDR3 extends over 13 amino acids. CDR3 in DNA: TGTGCCAGCAGCCCGTACTCTGGAAACACCATATATTTT. Translated: CASSPYSGNTIYF.

The V and J genes are TRBV5-1 and TRBJ2-1; a possible D gene is TRBD2 (6 bases). The length of the CDR3 is 14 residues. V was pared by 4 bases and J by 7 bases, with 15 bases between. Germline V lookup: CDR1 SGHRS, CDR2 YFSETQ. The CDR3 sequence: CASSRSASGNEQFF. The CDR3 DNA sequence: TGCGCCAGCAGCCGGAGTGCCAGCGGGAATGAGCAGTTCTTC.

This clone was seen a handful of times. The chain links TRBV6-6 to TRBJ2-2; D is perhaps TRBD1 (6 bases). Germline V lookup: CDR1 MNHNY, CDR2 SVGAGI (reference sequence). V was shortened by 4 bases and J by 6 bases, with 18 bases between the two germline ends. This CDR3 is 16 amino acids long. The CDR3 nucleotides read TGTGCCAGCAGTTCAGGGGATCGGCGAACAGCCGGGGAGCTGTTTTTT. It yields the protein CASSSGDRRTAGELFF.

In the case of this clone: The sample has other DNA sequences that encode this CDR3 too. The chain links TRBV5-1 to TRBJ1-1, with unresolved D. This CDR3 region has 13 residues. Trimming took off 0 bases at V and 5 bases at J, with 8 bases between the two ends. Looked up from germline, CDR1 is SGHRS and CDR2 is YFSETQ. DNA of the CDR3: TGCGCCAGCAGCTTGGGAGGGAGGACTGAAGCTTTCTTT. Amino acids: CASSLGGRTEAFF.

This chain uses TRBV6-5 with TRBJ1-1; tentatively, D is TRBD1 (6 bases). CDR1 is MNHEY and CDR2 is SVGAGI in the germline V gene. The V and J ends lost 5 bases and 7 bases respectively, with 17 bases between them. This CDR3 is 14 amino acids long. The CDR3 here is CASSNPPGHGEAFF. The CDR3 DNA sequence: TGTGCCAGCAGTAACCCCCCGGGACACGGTGAAGCTTTCTTT.

The chain joins TRBV29-1 to TRBJ1-5; the D is unclear. Trimming stripped 3 bases from V and 2 bases from J, with 8 bases between. The CDR3 is 13 residues long. CDR1 SQVTM and CDR2 ANQGSEA come from the germline V gene. For the CDR3, the DNA is TGCAGCGTTGATGGTGGGGGCAATCAGCCCCAGCATTTT. This encodes CSVDGGGNQPQHF.

This clone was counted only a few times. The chain links TRBV7-9 to TRBJ1-1; TRBD1 agrees at 7 bases. This CDR3 comprises 17 residues. The J segment lost 7 bases and the V segment lost 1 base, leaving 15 bases of the junction unmatched. CDR1 is SEHNR and CDR2 is FQNEAQ in the germline V gene (reference sequence). CDR3 residues: CASSLEAHRGESGEAFF. DNA for the CDR3: TGTGCCAGCAGCTTAGAAGCCCACAGGGGTGAGAGTGGTGAAGCTTTCTTT.

This clone was recorded a few times. The chain employs TRBV7-6 and TRBJ2-1, with 9 bases that match TRBD1. Germline CDR1 SGHVS, CDR2 FNYEAQ. The CDR3 contains 14 residues. V was clipped by 5 bases and J by 11 bases; unmatched bases: 10. The CDR3 spells CASSQELQGAQQFF. In DNA, the CDR3 is TGTGCCAGCAGCCAAGAACTACAGGGGGCCCAGCAGTTCTTC.

The chain carries TRBV30 and TRBJ1-2; 9 nucleotides agree with TRBD1. Germline V gene lookup returns CDR1 GTSNPN and CDR2 SVGIG (reference sequence). The CDR3 is 17 residues long. Trimming removed 4 bases from V and 8 bases from J; junction bases left unmatched: 20. The CDR3 loop reads CAWKGGTGTPWRKGYTF. The DNA of the CDR3 is TGTGCCTGGAAGGGGGGGACAGGGACCCCTTGGAGGAAGGGCTACACCTTC.

The chain recombines TRBV7-2 with TRBJ1-5, with a weak D call TRBD1 (5 bases). Germline lookup yields CDR1 SGHTA and CDR2 FQGNSA. The germline V and J ends were trimmed by 4 bases and 0 bases, with 7 bases remaining between them. This CDR3 region has 14 residues. Here the CDR3 reads CASSYDSSNQPQHF. As DNA, the CDR3 is TGTGCCAGCAGCTATGACAGTAGCAATCAGCCCCAGCATTTT.

This clone was found a few times. The V and J genes are TRBV28 and TRBJ2-6; possibly TRBD1 for D (5 bases). This CDR3 has 16 residues. Germline V gives CDR1 MDHEN, CDR2 SYDVKM. The V gene lost 1 base and the J gene lost 2 bases, with 9 bases spanning the gap. In DNA, the CDR3 is TGTGCCAGCAGTTTATTGTTCAGGGCTGGGGCCAACGTCCTGACTTTC. Encoded protein: CASSLLFRAGANVLTF.

This clone occurred a few times. The rearrangement joins TRBV10-3 to TRBJ1-2; D may be TRBD1 (6 bases). Germline CDR1 ENHRY, CDR2 SYGVKD. Trimming took 5 bases from V and 8 from J, leaving 21 bases between them. The CDR3 spans 15 residues. The CDR3 is CAISPKRDPGGGYTF. For the CDR3, the DNA is TGTGCCATCAGTCCAAAAAGGGACCCGGGGGGCGGCTACACCTTC.

The chain is built from TRBV13 and TRBJ2-1; D not certain. The V end was cut by 4 bases, the J end by 5 bases, with 9 bases between. This CDR3 is 13 amino acids long. Germline-derived CDR1 and CDR2 are PRHDT and FYEKMQ (reference sequence). DNA for the CDR3: TGTGCCAGCAGCTCCAGGCGCGACAATGAGCAGTTCTTC. Encoded protein: CASSSRRDNEQFF.

This clone was observed a handful of times. The chain uses TRBV4-1 and TRBJ2-3; weak D call: TRBD1 (6 bases). This CDR3 has 16 residues. The V end was cut by 0 bases, the J end by 1 base, with 11 bases between. In germline, CDR1 is MGHRA, CDR2 YSYEKL. The CDR3 nucleotides read TGCGCCAGCAGCCAAGAGTCACAGGGTGGCACAGATACGCAGTATTTT. Residues: CASSQESQGGTDTQYF.

V gene TRBV7-8 combines with J gene TRBJ2-6; a weak D match, TRBD1 (5 bases). Germline V gene data show CDR1 as SGHVS and CDR2 as FQNEAQ. The germline V and J ends were trimmed by 1 base and 1 base, with 8 bases remaining between them. This CDR3 comprises 16 residues. For the CDR3, the DNA is TGTGCCAGCAGCTTAGGACAGTTATCTGGGGCCAACGTCCTGACTTTC. Protein: CASSLGQLSGANVLTF. The full variable domain, in which reference TRBV7-8 and TRBJ2-6 provide the parts outside the CDR3, is GAGVSQSPRYKVAKRGQDVALRCDPISGHVSLFWYQQALGQGPEFLTYFQNEAQLDKSGLPSDRFFAERPEGSVSTLKIQRTQQEDSAVYLCASSLGQLSGANVLTFGAGSRLTVL.

The chain employs TRBV9 and TRBJ1-6, with D possibly being TRBD1 (5 bases). The germline CDR1 and CDR2 sequences are SGDLS and YYNGEE. CDR3 length: 16 residues. Trimming pared 3 bases from V and 1 base from J, leaving 11 bases between. The CDR3 loop is CASSGREGSYNSPLHF. The CDR3 DNA follows: TGTGCCAGCAGCGGCAGGGAGGGGTCCTATAATTCACCCCTCCACTTT.

In this sample, this clone turned up a few times. J is TRBJ2-5 and V is TRBV28, with 9 nucleotides matching TRBD1. The CDR3 is 16 residues long. Germline V gene sequence: CDR1 MDHEN, CDR2 SYDVKM. After removal of 2 bases from V and 3 bases from J, the junction contained 7 bases not matched to a gene. CDR3 in amino acids: CASSLTPGQGKETQYF. The CDR3 DNA follows: TGTGCCAGCAGTTTAACGCCGGGACAGGGTAAAGAGACCCAGTACTTC.

This clone was seen more than once but under ten times. The V and J genes are TRBV29-1 and TRBJ1-1; D is perhaps TRBD1 (5 bases). This CDR3 has 16 residues. Trimming stripped 2 bases from V and 0 bases from J, with 16 bases between. Looked up from germline, CDR1 is SQVTM and CDR2 is ANQGSEA. The CDR3 region is CSVENPGNTVNTEAFF. The CDR3 nucleotides are TGCAGCGTTGAAAACCCAGGGAATACGGTGAACACTGAAGCTTTCTTT. The full variable domain, its missing parts supplied by reference TRBV29-1 and TRBJ1-1, is SAVISQKPSRDICQRGTSLTIQCQVDSQVTMMFWYRQQPGQSLTLIATANQGSEATYESGFVIDKFPISRPNLTFSTLTVSNMSPEDSSIYLCSVENPGNTVNTEAFFGQGTRLTVV.